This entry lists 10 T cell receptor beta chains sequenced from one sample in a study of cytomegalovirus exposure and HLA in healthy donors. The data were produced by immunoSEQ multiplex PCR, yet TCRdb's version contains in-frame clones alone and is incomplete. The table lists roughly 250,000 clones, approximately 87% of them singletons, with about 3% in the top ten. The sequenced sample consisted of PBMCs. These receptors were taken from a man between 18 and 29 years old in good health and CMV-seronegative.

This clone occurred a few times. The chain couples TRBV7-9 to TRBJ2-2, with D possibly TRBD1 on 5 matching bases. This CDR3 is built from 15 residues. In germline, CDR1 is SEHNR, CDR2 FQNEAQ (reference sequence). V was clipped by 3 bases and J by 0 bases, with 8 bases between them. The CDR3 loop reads CASSFGHPNTGELFF. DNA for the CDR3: TGTGCCAGCAGCTTCGGACACCCGAACACCGGGGAGCTGTTTTTT.

Written as DNA, the CDR3 is TGTGCCAGCAGCACCGGGACAGGGGCTGGCGAGCAGTACTTC. As protein: CASSTGTGAGEQYF. This sequence joins TRBV6-4 and TRBJ2-7; 10 bases fit TRBD1. Germline V gene sequence: CDR1 MRHNA, CDR2 SNTAGT. There are 14 residues in the CDR3. The V gene end was trimmed by 6 bases and the J gene end by 6 bases; junction bases not matched to a gene: 8.

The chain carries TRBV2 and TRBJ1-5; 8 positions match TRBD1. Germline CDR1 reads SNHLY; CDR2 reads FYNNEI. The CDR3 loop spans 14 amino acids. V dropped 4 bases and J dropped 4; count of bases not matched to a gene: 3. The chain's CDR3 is CASSATGGNQPQHF. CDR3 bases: TGTGCCAGCAGTGCCACAGGGGGGAATCAGCCCCAGCATTTT.

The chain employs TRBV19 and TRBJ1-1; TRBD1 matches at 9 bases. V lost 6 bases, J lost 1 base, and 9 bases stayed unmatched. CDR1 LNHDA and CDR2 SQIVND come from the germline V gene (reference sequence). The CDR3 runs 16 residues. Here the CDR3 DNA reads TGTGCCAGTAGAAACAGGGGGCGCGGGGAGAACACTGAAGCTTTCTTT. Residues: CASRNRGRGENTEAFF.

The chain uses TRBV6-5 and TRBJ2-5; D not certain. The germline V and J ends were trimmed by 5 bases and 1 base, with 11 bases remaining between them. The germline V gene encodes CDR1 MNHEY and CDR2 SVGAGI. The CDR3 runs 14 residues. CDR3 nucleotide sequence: TGTGCCAGCAGTCCTAAGTTGGTCCAAGAGACCCAGTACTTC. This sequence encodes CASSPKLVQETQYF.

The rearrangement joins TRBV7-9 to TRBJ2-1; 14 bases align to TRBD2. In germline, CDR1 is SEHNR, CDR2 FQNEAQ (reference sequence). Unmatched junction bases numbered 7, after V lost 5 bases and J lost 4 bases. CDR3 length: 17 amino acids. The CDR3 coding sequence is TGTGCCAGCAGCCCCGGGACTAGCGGGGGCCTTTACAATGAGCAGTTCTTC. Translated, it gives CASSPGTSGGLYNEQFF.

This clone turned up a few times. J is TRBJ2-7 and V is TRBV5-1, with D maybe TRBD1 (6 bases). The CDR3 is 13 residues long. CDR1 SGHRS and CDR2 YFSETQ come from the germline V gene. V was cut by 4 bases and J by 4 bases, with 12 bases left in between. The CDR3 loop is CASSHTQGYEQYF. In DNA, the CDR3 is TGCGCCAGCAGCCACACTCAGGGGTACGAGCAGTACTTC.

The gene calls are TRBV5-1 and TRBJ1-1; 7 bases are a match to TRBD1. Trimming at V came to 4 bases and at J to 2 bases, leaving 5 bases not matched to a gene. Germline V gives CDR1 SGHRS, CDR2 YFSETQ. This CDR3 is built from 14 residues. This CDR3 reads CASSGGQRNTEAFF. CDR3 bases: TGCGCCAGCAGCGGGGGACAGCGCAACACTGAAGCTTTCTTT.

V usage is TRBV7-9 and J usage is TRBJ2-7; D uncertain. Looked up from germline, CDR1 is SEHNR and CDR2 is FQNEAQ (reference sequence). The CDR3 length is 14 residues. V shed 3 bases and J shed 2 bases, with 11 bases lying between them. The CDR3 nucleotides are TGTGCCAGCAGCTTCAATCCCCCCCCCTACGAGCAGTACTTC. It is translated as CASSFNPPPYEQYF. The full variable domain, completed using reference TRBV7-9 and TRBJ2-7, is DTGVSQNPRHKITKRGQNVTFRCDPISEHNRLYWYRQTLGQGPEFLTYFQNEAQLEKSRLLSDRFSAERPKGSFSTLEIQRTEQGDSAMYLCASSFNPPPYEQYFGPGTRLTVT.

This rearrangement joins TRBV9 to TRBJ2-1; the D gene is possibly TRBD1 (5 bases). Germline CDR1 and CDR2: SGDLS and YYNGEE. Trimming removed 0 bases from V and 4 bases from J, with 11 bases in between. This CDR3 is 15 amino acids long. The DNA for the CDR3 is TGTGCCAGCAGCGTAGATCCAGGGCATTACAATGAGCAGTTCTTC. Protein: CASSVDPGHYNEQFF.